This is a list of T cell receptor beta chains from one sample in a study of T-cell memory formation after mild COVID-19. TCRdb recomputed calls from the 5' RACE reads with MiXCR, one row per CDR3 protein. Found here are about 560,000 distinct CDR3 sequences, roughly 18% of them singletons; the top ten hold more than 10%. The source material was PBMCs or a T cell subset sorted from them (not recorded which). These receptor sequences come from an adult woman who had mild COVID-19 (a few samples of this study predate the infection). Cell type and time point are not known. CDR3s include the opening cysteine and the closing phenylalanine or tryptophan. The D gene is left open where the match is weak. Rows give clone size only sometimes, using once, few, many, or a class for an expanded clone.

D	V	size	J	CDR3	DNA
NA	TRBV20-1	NA	TRBJ2-5	CSPRGVARLQETQYF	TGCAGTCCGCGCGGGGTAGCCCGGCTGCAAGAGACCCAGTACTTC
NA	TRBV12-3/TRBV12-4	few	TRBJ2-1	CASSLGGDPFITGEQFF	TGTGCCAGCAGTTTGGGAGGGGACCCCTTCATTACAGGGGAGCAGTTCTTC
NA	TRBV6-5	NA	TRBJ2-6	CASSYTGPTFPGANVLTF	TGTGCCAGCAGTTACACAGGGCCTACCTTCCCTGGGGCCAACGTCCTGACTTTC
NA	TRBV5-5	few	TRBJ2-2	CASSLVRLTGELFF	TGTGCCAGCAGCTTGGTTCGGCTCACCGGGGAGCTGTTTTTT
TRBD2	TRBV24-1	few	TRBJ2-1	CATSDTSGGSNNEQFF	TGTGCCACCTCCGATACTAGCGGGGGATCGAACAATGAGCAGTTCTTC
TRBD2	TRBV5-1	NA	TRBJ2-1	CASSQGLAGEGEQFF	TGCGCCAGCAGCCAGGGACTAGCGGGGGAGGGGGAGCAGTTCTTC
NA	TRBV19	NA	TRBJ1-5	CASTPRVYSNQPQHF	TGTGCCAGTACCCCCCGGGTCTATAGCAATCAGCCCCAGCATTTT
NA	TRBV15	many	TRBJ1-1	CATSRDRPEAFF	TGTGCCACCAGCAGAGATAGGCCTGAAGCTTTCTTT
NA	TRBV18	NA	TRBJ2-2	CASSPPSVTGELFF	TGTGCCAGCTCACCACCTTCCGTCACCGGGGAGCTGTTTTTT
NA	TRBV11-1	NA	TRBJ1-1	CASSLGGSSNTEAFF	TGTGCCAGCAGCTTAGGAGGTAGCTCGAACACTGAAGCTTTCTTT
TRBD1	TRBV12-3/TRBV12-4	many	TRBJ2-3	CASSSNRGPDTQYF	TGTGCCAGCAGCTCGAACAGGGGGCCAGATACGCAGTATTTT
NA	TRBV20-1	NA	TRBJ2-7	CSARPWAGHEQYF	TGCAGTGCCCGACCGTGGGCCGGTCACGAGCAGTACTTC
NA	TRBV4-2	many	TRBJ2-1	CASSQEGVGIRLFF	TGTGCCAGCAGCCAAGAAGGGGTAGGGATTAGACTGTTCTTC
NA	TRBV6-6	NA	TRBJ1-1	CASRLRTLEVDTEAFF	TGTGCCAGCAGGTTACGGACGCTCGAGGTGGACACTGAAGCTTTCTTT
TRBD1	TRBV5-8	few	TRBJ1-2	CASSSLHRGFYGYTF	TGTGCCAGCAGCTCTCTCCACAGGGGGTTCTATGGCTACACCTTC
NA	TRBV12-3/TRBV12-4	NA	TRBJ2-3	CASSLVVGSPVDTQYF	TGTGCCAGCAGTTTAGTAGTAGGCAGCCCTGTGGATACGCAGTATTTT
NA	TRBV9	NA	TRBJ1-5	CASSEAGDNQPQHF	TGTGCCAGCAGCGAGGCAGGGGACAATCAGCCCCAGCATTTT
NA	TRBV9	once	TRBJ1-6	CASSVHGGVNSPLHF	TGTGCCAGCAGCGTTCACGGGGGCGTTAATTCACCCCTCCACTTT
TRBD2	TRBV6-5	NA	TRBJ2-3	CASSYSPSGRGPDTQYF	TGTGCCAGCAGTTACTCGCCTAGCGGGAGGGGGCCAGATACGCAGTATTTT
TRBD1	TRBV2	few	TRBJ2-1	CASRSSGTGNNEQFF	TGTGCCAGCAGGTCGTCCGGGACAGGCAACAATGAGCAGTTCTTC
NA	TRBV12-3/TRBV12-4	NA	TRBJ1-2	CASSLGRVTNYGYTF	TGTGCCAGCAGTTTAGGTCGGGTCACTAACTATGGCTACACCTTC
TRBD1	TRBV6-6	NA	TRBJ2-3	CASGFGSVRQGAQGTQYF	TGTGCCAGCGGTTTCGGGTCGGTCCGTCAGGGGGCGCAGGGTACGCAGTATTTT
NA	TRBV3-1	many	TRBJ2-7	CASSPLAGPAYEQYF	TGTGCCAGCAGCCCACTCGCGGGGCCCGCCTACGAGCAGTACTTC
NA	TRBV12-3/TRBV12-4	NA	TRBJ2-3	CASSLGSRVMADTQYF	TGTGCCAGCAGTCTGGGCTCCAGGGTCATGGCAGATACGCAGTATTTT
TRBD1	TRBV15	NA	TRBJ2-3	CATGLGQASTDTQYF	TGTGCCACCGGGCTGGGACAGGCTAGCACAGATACGCAGTATTTT
NA	TRBV9	NA	TRBJ2-7	CASSVVRGHGPYEQYF	TGTGCCAGCAGCGTAGTCCGGGGCCATGGCCCCTACGAGCAGTACTTC
TRBD1	TRBV11-2	NA	TRBJ1-3	CATLSDRSGNTIYF	TGTGCCACCCTGTCGGACAGGTCTGGAAACACCATATATTTT
NA	TRBV7-9	few	TRBJ2-6	CASSLIAGNSGANVLTF	TGTGCCAGCAGCTTAATCGCCGGAAACTCTGGGGCCAACGTCCTGACTTTC
NA	TRBV24-1	NA	TRBJ2-1	CATSAVGYNEQFF	TGTGCCACCAGTGCCGTGGGCTACAATGAGCAGTTCTTC
NA	TRBV20-1	NA	TRBJ1-2	CSASWVDYGYTF	TGCAGTGCTAGCTGGGTGGACTATGGCTACACCTTC
TRBD1	TRBV18	few	TRBJ2-3	CASSPLGQGWDTQYF	TGTGCCAGCTCACCTCTCGGACAGGGATGGGATACGCAGTATTTT
NA	TRBV6-6	NA	TRBJ1-4	CASNSGGGKKNCFF	NA
NA	TRBV7-8	few	TRBJ1-2	CASSSRRVGFYGYTF	TGTGCCAGCAGCTCCCGGAGAGTCGGTTTCTATGGCTACACCTTC
NA	TRBV7-2	few	TRBJ2-2	CASSPLQGTGELFF	TGTGCCAGCAGCCCCCTCCAGGGGACCGGGGAGCTGTTTTTT
TRBD1	TRBV18	many	TRBJ1-2	CASSPGQGALYGYTF	TGTGCCAGCTCCCCGGGACAGGGGGCCCTCTATGGCTACACCTTC
NA	TRBV9	few	TRBJ1-2	CASSGGEAYGYTF	TGTGCCAGCAGCGGAGGGGAGGCCTATGGCTACACCTTC
NA	TRBV12-3/TRBV12-4	NA	TRBJ1-1	CASSSLGHAFF	TGTGCCAGCAGTTCTTTAGGGCACGCTTTCTTT
TRBD1	TRBV3-1	NA	TRBJ1-2	CASRFNRGNYGYTF	TGTGCCAGCAGATTCAACAGGGGGAACTATGGCTACACCTTC
NA	TRBV7-8	few	TRBJ1-1	CASVENRDTEAFF	TGTGCCAGCGTCGAAAATCGCGACACTGAAGCTTTCTTT
TRBD1	TRBV12-3/TRBV12-4	many	TRBJ2-2	CASSFRGRGELFF	TGTGCCAGCAGTTTTAGGGGGCGCGGGGAGCTGTTTTTT
TRBD1	TRBV24-1	few	TRBJ2-2	CATSEVGTGYTGELFF	TGTGCCACCAGTGAGGTCGGGACAGGATACACCGGGGAGCTGTTTTTT
NA	TRBV11-2	few	TRBJ1-3	CASSLRGEGSGNTIYF	TGTGCCAGCAGCCTCAGGGGAGAGGGCTCTGGAAACACCATATATTTT
NA	TRBV3-1	NA	TRBJ2-3	CASSQDSGGSSTDTQYF	TGTGCCAGCAGCCAAGACTCGGGGGGCTCTAGCACAGATACGCAGTATTTT
NA	TRBV28	few	TRBJ1-2	CASSLGRYGYTF	TGTGCCAGCAGCCTCGGACGGTATGGCTACACCTTC
NA	TRBV9	NA	TRBJ1-2	CASSVVGGQGAGYTF	TGTGCCAGCAGCGTAGTTGGAGGGCAGGGTGCTGGCTACACCTTC
TRBD1	TRBV7-3	few	TRBJ1-1	CASSIDRGPNTEAFF	TGTGCCAGCAGCATCGACAGGGGGCCTAACACTGAAGCTTTCTTT
NA	TRBV6-2/TRBV6-3	few	TRBJ2-7	CASRESQISYEQYF	TGTGCCAGCAGAGAATCTCAGATCTCCTACGAGCAGTACTTC
NA	TRBV19	few	TRBJ2-2	CASSMAANTGELFF	TGTGCCAGTAGTATGGCGGCGAACACCGGGGAGCTGTTTTTT
TRBD2	TRBV6-1	NA	TRBJ2-1	CASSVVAGGLDEQFF	TGTGCCAGCAGTGTAGTTGCGGGGGGGCTGGATGAGCAGTTCTTC
NA	TRBV6-6	NA	TRBJ2-3	CASSGATGSGTDTQYF	TGTGCCAGCAGTGGGGCTACAGGGAGCGGCACAGATACGCAGTATTTT
NA	TRBV6-1	few	TRBJ1-6	CASSDWGFNSPLHF	TGTGCCAGCAGTGACTGGGGATTCAATTCACCCCTCCACTTT
NA	TRBV7-6	NA	TRBJ2-1	CASSLASGGSSYNEQFF	TGTGCCAGCAGCTTAGCTAGCGGCGGTAGCTCCTACAATGAGCAGTTCTTC
TRBD2	TRBV4-3	few	TRBJ2-1	CASSKAAGLAGPDEQFF	TGCGCCAGCAGCAAAGCTGCGGGACTAGCGGGACCGGATGAGCAGTTCTTC